This T cell receptor (beta chain) stems from a study of T-cell memory formation after mild COVID-19. Points from the study as a whole: Detection of some responders pre-infection suggested pre-existing cross-reactive memory T cells participated. The second-wave clones peaking on day 37 were not confirmed as SARS-CoV-2-specific. Day 15 to 85 contracting clones showed balanced CD4/CD8; later expanders leaned CD4+.

The 5'RACE method, run with constant-segment primers, produced TCR alpha and TCR beta cDNA libraries (carrying sample barcodes and UMIs). TCRdb re-called the 5' RACE reads with MiXCR, one entry per CDR3 protein. Of some 190,000 distinct CDR3 sequences listed, 16% are singletons. This clonotype was counted only a few times. Its antigen is currently unknown. Germline V lookup: CDR1 MGHRA, CDR2 YSYEKL. This CDR3 is built from 15 residues. V was pared by 0 bases and J by 9 bases, with 4 bases of the junction left unmatched. The sample consisted of PBMCs or a T cell subset sorted from them (not recorded which). The sequence was obtained from an adult woman who had mild COVID-19 (a few samples of this study predate the infection). Cell type and time point are not known. The chain links TRBV4-1 to TRBJ1-6; 8 bases are shared with TRBD1. This CDR3 reads CASSQDGTGLSPLHF. CDR3 coding DNA: TGCGCCAGCAGCCAAGATGGGACAGGCCTTTCACCCCTCCACTTT.